Following are 32 T cell receptor beta chains from one sample sequenced in a study of a mutant IDH1 vaccine in newly diagnosed glioma. Documented time point: baseline, week 1 (first vaccination visit). Treatment reported: pre-vaccination baseline after standard-of-care therapy. Libraries were prepared by immunoSEQ multiplex PCR; TCRdb keeps only in-frame clonotypes and omits some of them. The sample records 70,000 to 95,000 clones, 82% being singletons. The sample in question was PBMCs, obtained from a glioma patient treated with radiotherapy, temozolomide or both. The receptors come from a man aged 35-49 years with glioma. Some clones in this sample may be carry-over from other donors' samples.

The genes are TRBV18 and TRBJ1-6, with a possible D match to TRBD1 (5 bases). Germline CDR1 and CDR2: KGHSH and LQKENI. The CDR3 runs 15 residues. The V end was cut by 3 bases, the J end by 7 bases, with 13 bases between. The CDR3 spells CASSPGGTRNSPLHF. DNA for the CDR3: TGTGCCAGCTCACCCGGCGGGACTCGAAATTCACCCCTCCACTTT.

This sequence joins TRBV4-2 and TRBJ1-2; TRBD1 agrees at 8 bases. Trimming took 1 base from V and 3 from J; bases not matched to a gene: 4. The CDR3 covers 15 residues. Germline V gene data show CDR1 as LGHNA and CDR2 as YNFKEQ. The CDR3 region has the DNA TGTGCCAGCAGCCAAGGGGCAGGGGGCGACTATGGCTACACCTTC. Translated: CASSQGAGGDYGYTF.

The chain has TRBV29-1 and TRBJ1-3; D is uncertain. Germline V gene sequence: CDR1 SQVTM, CDR2 ANQGSEA. The CDR3 is 16 amino acids. V lost 1 base, J lost 0 bases, and 13 bases lay in between. The CDR3 spells CSVEVQGSLSGNTIYF. CDR3 in DNA: TGCAGCGTTGAAGTACAAGGATCCCTCTCTGGAAACACCATATATTTT. Based on the CDR3 plus reference TRBV29-1 and TRBJ1-3, the full variable domain is SAVISQKPSRDICQRGTSLTIQCQVDSQVTMMFWYRQQPGQSLTLIATANQGSEATYESGFVIDKFPISRPNLTFSTLTVSNMSPEDSSIYLCSVEVQGSLSGNTIYFGEGSWLTVV.

This clone has a count of ten or more. This chain joins TRBV19 and TRBJ2-5; the match to TRBD2 covers 9 bases. The CDR3 loop spans 17 amino acids. Germline assignment: CDR1 LNHDA and CDR2 SQIVND (reference sequence). The trim removed 1 base at V and 5 bases at J, leaving 11 bases unmatched. The CDR3 is CASSIGPIGTSWETQYF. CDR3 in DNA: TGTGCCAGTAGTATAGGGCCAATCGGGACTAGCTGGGAGACCCAGTACTTC.

This chain connects TRBV6-1 to TRBJ1-5, with D unclear. Trimming cost V 7 bases and J 8 bases, with 15 bases left between them. Germline V gene sequence: CDR1 MNHNS, CDR2 SASEGT. The CDR3 is made up of 13 amino acids. CDR3 bases: TGTGCCAGCAACCACCCTCCGTTCGAGCCCCAGCATTTT. Its translation is CASNHPPFEPQHF.

The rearrangement links TRBV5-1 to TRBJ2-2; D remains ambiguous. The CDR3 runs to 15 residues. Trimming stripped 4 bases from V and 1 base from J, with 11 bases between. The germline CDR1 and CDR2 sequences are SGHRS and YFSETQ. CDR3 DNA: TGCGCCAGCAGCCCCGAGAGGTGGAACACCGGGGAGCTGTTTTTT. Translated, it gives CASSPERWNTGELFF.

This chain connects TRBV5-1 to TRBJ2-3, with D perhaps matching TRBD2 (5 bases). CDR3 length: 15 residues. The V end lost 0 bases, the J end lost 5 bases, and 13 bases lay between the germline ends. The germline gives CDR1 SGHRS, CDR2 YFSETQ. In DNA, the CDR3 is TGCGCCAGCAGCTTGGCCGGCGGAGGACGAGATACGCAGTATTTT. Protein sequence: CASSLAGGGRDTQYF.

J is TRBJ2-7 and V is TRBV18; TRBD2 matches 11 bases. The CDR3 runs to 16 residues. V gave up 6 bases and J gave up 7 bases; unmatched junction bases: 14. CDR1 KGHSH and CDR2 LQKENI come from the germline V gene. The CDR3 nucleotides read TGTGCCAGCTCCTCCGGGACTAGCGGATCCTACGTGGAGCAGTACTTC. The encoded protein is CASSSGTSGSYVEQYF.

The CDR3 reads CACSGTPYNEQFF. The CDR3 bases are TGTGCCTGCTCCGGGACCCCGTACAATGAGCAGTTCTTC. V is TRBV30 and J is TRBJ2-1; the D call may be TRBD1 or TRBD2 (5 bases each). This CDR3 region has 13 residues. V lost 6 bases and J lost 4, with 13 bases in between. Germline CDR1 reads GTSNPN; CDR2 reads SVGIG (reference sequence).

The rearrangement uses TRBV5-6 and TRBJ2-7, with 7 positions matching TRBD1. J gave up 0 bases and V 3 bases, and 6 bases lay outside the gene matches. From germline, CDR1 is SGHDT and CDR2 YYEEEE. This CDR3 has 15 amino acids. The CDR3 spells CASSSTGLSSYEQYF. CDR3 in DNA: TGTGCCAGCAGCTCGACAGGGTTGAGCTCCTACGAGCAGTACTTC.

The rearrangement joins TRBV5-1 to TRBJ2-2, with TRBD1 matching over 8 bases. V lost 4 bases, J lost 3 bases, and 5 bases stayed unmatched. The germline V gene has CDR1 SGHRS and CDR2 YFSETQ. The CDR3 runs 15 residues. Written as DNA, the CDR3 is TGCGCCAGCAGCCCAGGGACAGGCTACACCGGGGAGCTGTTTTTT. This encodes CASSPGTGYTGELFF.

This chain connects TRBV18 to TRBJ1-1; no reliable D call. Germline values: CDR1 KGHSH, CDR2 LQKENI. The V end lost 3 bases, the J end lost 2 bases, and 7 bases lay between the germline ends. The CDR3 consists of 13 residues. The CDR3 loop reads CASSPYLNTEAFF. In DNA, the CDR3 is TGTGCCAGCTCACCCTACTTAAACACTGAAGCTTTCTTT.

There are a few counts of this clone. J is TRBJ1-6 and V is TRBV21-1. TRBV21-1 is a pseudogene segment. The CDR3 is made up of 10 amino acids. This CDR3 reads CATDNSPLHF. The CDR3 bases are TGTGCCACCGATAATTCACCCCTCCACTTT.

V usage is TRBV7-9 and J usage is TRBJ2-4; D remains unclear. Germline V gene lookup returns CDR1 SEHNR and CDR2 FQNEAQ (reference sequence). The CDR3 loop spans 13 amino acids. V was pared by 5 bases and J by 0 bases, with 5 bases between. CDR3 protein: CASSPPAKNIQYF. The DNA for the CDR3 is TGTGCCAGCAGCCCCCCAGCCAAAAACATTCAGTACTTC.

The V gene is TRBV7-8, the J gene TRBJ2-7; D not resolved. V dropped 1 base and J dropped 2 bases, with 15 bases sitting between them. Germline-derived CDR1 and CDR2 are SGHVS and FQNEAQ. The CDR3 length is 16 residues. Here the CDR3 DNA reads TGTGCCAGCAGCTTAGATGTCTGGACGAGGACCTACGAGCAGTACTTC. Encoded protein: CASSLDVWTRTYEQYF. The complete variable domain, with remaining parts taken from reference TRBV7-8 and TRBJ2-7, reads GAGVSQSPRYKVAKRGQDVALRCDPISGHVSLFWYQQALGQGPEFLTYFQNEAQLDKSGLPSDRFFAERPEGSVSTLKIQRTQQEDSAVYLCASSLDVWTRTYEQYFGPGTRLTVT.

The CDR3 spells CASSPGIADGYTF. For the CDR3, the DNA is TGTGCCAGCTCACCGGGGATAGCCGATGGCTACACCTTC. J is TRBJ1-2 and V is TRBV18; no definite D call. The CDR3 spans 13 residues. V was trimmed by 3 bases and J by 6 bases, leaving 11 bases between them. The germline CDR1 and CDR2 sequences are KGHSH and LQKENI.

The V and J genes are TRBV7-9 and TRBJ1-4; D not certain. In germline, CDR1 is SEHNR, CDR2 FQNEAQ (reference sequence). The CDR3 is made up of 13 amino acids. The V end lost 4 bases, the J end lost 6 bases, and 9 bases lay between the germline ends. The CDR3: CASSSPEDEKLFF. The CDR3 bases are TGTGCCAGCAGCTCCCCGGAAGATGAAAAACTGTTTTTT.

V usage is TRBV5-1 and J usage is TRBJ1-2; TRBD1 is a possible D gene (6 bases). This CDR3 spans 16 amino acids. The V and J ends lost 4 bases and 4 bases respectively, with 20 bases between them. Per the germline V gene, CDR1 is SGHRS and CDR2 is YFSETQ. CDR3 protein: CASSVGQGRAPYGYTF. CDR3 DNA sequence: TGCGCCAGCAGCGTGGGACAAGGGAGGGCCCCCTATGGCTACACCTTC.

The chain joins TRBV10-3 to TRBJ1-2; 7 nucleotides line up with TRBD1. The CDR3 is 13 residues long. Germline lookup yields CDR1 ENHRY and CDR2 SYGVKD. J lost 3 bases, V lost 2 bases, and 0 bases had no gene match. CDR3 DNA sequence: TGTGCCATCAGTGAGGGACAGGACTATGGCTACACCTTC. Translated, it gives CAISEGQDYGYTF.

This chain uses TRBV10-3 with TRBJ1-1, with D possibly matching TRBD1 (6 bases). The CDR3 consists of 12 residues. From germline, CDR1 is ENHRY and CDR2 SYGVKD. Trimming removed 10 bases at V and 5 bases at J, with 14 bases between. CDR3 amino acids: CASGGGRTEAFF. Written as DNA, the CDR3 is TGTGCCAGTGGGGGGGGCAGGACTGAAGCTTTCTTT.

The chain carries TRBV5-1 and TRBJ1-3; 9 bases are a match to TRBD1. V gave up 4 bases and J gave up 4 bases; unmatched junction bases: 6. Germline values: CDR1 SGHRS, CDR2 YFSETQ. The CDR3 consists of 15 residues. CDR3 sequence reads: CASSTGQGRGNTIYF. CDR3 sequence (DNA): TGCGCCAGCAGCACGGGACAGGGCAGGGGAAACACCATATATTTT.

Written as DNA, the CDR3 is TGTGCCAGCAGACTCGGACTAGCGGGGCTGCAGTTCTTC. Protein sequence: CASRLGLAGLQFF. The chain joins TRBV6-5 to TRBJ2-1; 12 positions agree with TRBD2. Germline CDR1 and CDR2: MNHEY and SVGAGI. The CDR3 is 13 residues long. The V and J ends lost 6 bases and 12 bases, in that order; junction bases with no gene match: 6.

The CDR3 region has the DNA TGTGCCTGGAGTGCTACAGGGTACGAGCAGTACTTC. Translating gives CAWSATGYEQYF. The chain joins TRBV30 to TRBJ2-7, with TRBD1 as a possible D gene (6 bases). The CDR3 spans 12 residues. Germline V gene data show CDR1 as GTSNPN and CDR2 as SVGIG (reference sequence). V lost 1 base, J lost 4 bases, and 8 bases lay in between.

The CDR3 DNA follows: TGTGCCAGCAGTTACTCGGGGACAGGGTCTCAGCCCCAGCATTTT. It encodes CASSYSGTGSQPQHF. The rearrangement joins TRBV6-5 to TRBJ1-5; 9 bases are shared with TRBD1. The CDR3 is 15 residues long. CDR1 and CDR2 from the germline V gene are MNHEY and SVGAGI. Losses at the gene ends were 0 bases for V and 6 bases for J; bases not matched to a gene: 3.

The genes are TRBV6-5 and TRBJ2-7, with TRBD2 as a possible D gene (6 bases). The germline V and J ends were trimmed by 2 bases and 7 bases, with 15 bases remaining between them. The germline V gene encodes CDR1 MNHEY and CDR2 SVGAGI. The CDR3 totals 14 residues. The CDR3 region has the DNA TGTGCCAGCAGTTACCGGACGGGGGTGGAGGAGCAGTACTTC. Translation: CASSYRTGVEEQYF.

This clone appeared once. This chain connects TRBV27 to TRBJ2-7; 9 bases align to TRBD1. Per the germline V gene, CDR1 is MNHEY and CDR2 is SMNVEV (reference sequence). This CDR3 has 16 residues. The junction had 8 bases not matched to a gene; V was cut back by 5 bases and J by 0 bases. Written as DNA, the CDR3 is TGTGCCAGCAGTAACCCCGGGACAGGGACCTCCTACGAGCAGTACTTC. It encodes CASSNPGTGTSYEQYF.

This clone has just one count. The CDR3 sequence: CASRLRQGMQPQHF. CDR3 DNA sequence: TGTGCCAGCAGACTGCGACAGGGGATGCAGCCCCAGCATTTT. The chain carries TRBV2 and TRBJ1-5; the match to TRBD1 covers 8 bases. The length of the CDR3 is 14 residues. CDR1 SNHLY and CDR2 FYNNEI come from the germline V gene. V lost 6 bases to trimming and J lost 7 bases; unmatched junction nucleotides: 8.

This clone showed up just once. V gene TRBV29-1 combines with J gene TRBJ2-3; 11 nucleotides agree with TRBD2. Per germline, CDR1 SQVTM and CDR2 ANQGSEA. Trimming took 1 base from V and 4 from J; bases not matched to a gene: 7. This CDR3 comprises 16 residues. CDR3 protein: CSVEAGASGGPDTQYF. CDR3 coding DNA: TGCAGCGTTGAAGCTGGTGCTAGCGGGGGGCCAGATACGCAGTATTTT.

The genes are TRBV5-1 and TRBJ2-5; D possibly matches TRBD1 or TRBD2 (5 bases each). Per the germline V gene, CDR1 is SGHRS and CDR2 is YFSETQ. The V end was cut by 4 bases, the J end by 1 base, with 20 bases between. This CDR3 is built from 17 residues. The CDR3 bases are TGCGCCAGCAGCCCCCTCGGTTTAGCAGGGACCCAAGAGACCCAGTACTTC. It codes for CASSPLGLAGTQETQYF.

The J gene is TRBJ2-5, the V gene TRBV7-9; 8 bases are shared with TRBD1. With V trimmed by 4 bases and J by 4 bases, 8 bases remained unmatched. The CDR3 is 15 residues long. Germline V CDR1 and CDR2: SEHNR, FQNEAQ (reference sequence). The CDR3, as DNA: TGTGCCAGCAGCTCAGGGACAGGTCGAGGAGAGACCCAGTACTTC. Translation gives CASSSGTGRGETQYF.

The chain couples TRBV18 to TRBJ1-2, with TRBD1 identical over 10 bases. The V gene's germline CDR1 is KGHSH and CDR2 LQKENI. V was pared by 6 bases and J by 6 bases, with 4 bases of the junction left unmatched. The CDR3 spans 13 residues. The CDR3 loop reads CASSLDRGNGYTF. The CDR3 DNA follows: TGTGCCAGCTCCCTGGACAGGGGGAATGGCTACACCTTC.

CDR3 sequence (DNA): TGTGCCATCAGTGAAGGGACGGATACTAATTCACCCCTCCACTTT. It encodes CAISEGTDTNSPLHF. The chain employs TRBV10-3 and TRBJ1-6; TRBD1 is a possible D gene (5 bases). CDR1 ENHRY and CDR2 SYGVKD come from the germline V gene. Trimming took 3 bases from V and 6 from J, leaving 12 bases between them. This CDR3 has 15 residues.